This entry lists 28 T cell receptor beta chains sequenced from one sample in a study of cytomegalovirus exposure and HLA in healthy donors. PCR employed 60 Vbeta and 13 Jbeta primers. Sequenced by immunoSEQ multiplex PCR; TCRdb stores in-frame clones only, minus some. The sample carries 150,000 to 200,000 clones, more than 85% recorded once. Material: PBMCs. The receptors were gathered from a woman between 18 and 29 years old in good health and CMV-seronegative.

V usage is TRBV7-9 and J usage is TRBJ2-3, with D perhaps TRBD2 (5 bases). Trimming took off 10 bases at V and 0 bases at J, with 11 bases between the two ends. The CDR3 extends over 13 amino acids. The germline gives CDR1 SEHNR, CDR2 FQNEAQ (reference sequence). In DNA form, the CDR3 reads TGTGCCACCCCAGCGGATAGCACAGATACGCAGTATTTT. Its translation: CATPADSTDTQYF.

The V call is TRBV30, the J call TRBJ1-2; 7 nucleotides align to TRBD1. The CDR3 consists of 12 residues. Germline CDR1 reads GTSNPN; CDR2 reads SVGIG (reference sequence). V gave up 7 bases and J gave up 3 bases; unmatched junction bases: 5. CDR3 region: CASKGADYGYTF. CDR3 sequence (DNA): TGTGCCTCCAAGGGGGCGGACTATGGCTACACCTTC.

The chain combines TRBV27 with TRBJ1-1; D may be TRBD1 (5 bases). V dropped 6 bases and J dropped 1 base, with 15 bases sitting between them. The germline V gene has CDR1 MNHEY and CDR2 SMNVEV (reference sequence). The CDR3 totals 15 residues. The CDR3 sequence: CASRLITGTNTEAFF. DNA of the CDR3: TGTGCCAGCAGACTTATAACAGGAACGAACACTGAAGCTTTCTTT.

The rearrangement links TRBV6-4 to TRBJ2-2; D may be TRBD2 (5 bases). Trimming pared 8 bases from V and 3 bases from J, leaving 13 bases between. From germline, CDR1 is MRHNA and CDR2 SNTAGT. The CDR3 spans 14 residues. The CDR3 bases are TGTGCCAGCCGAAGATTGCGGGACACCGGGGAGCTGTTTTTT. Residues: CASRRLRDTGELFF.

This chain uses TRBV4-2 with TRBJ2-3; the D gene is possibly TRBD2 (7 bases). The CDR3 has 17 residues. V lost 3 bases and J lost 1, with 17 bases in between. Germline V gives CDR1 LGHNA, CDR2 YNFKEQ. DNA for the CDR3: TGTGCCAGCAGCCAGGTCCTGGGGGGGGGCGGCACAGATACGCAGTATTTT. Translation gives CASSQVLGGGGTDTQYF.

This chain links TRBV4-3 with TRBJ2-7; 11 nucleotides line up with TRBD2. There are 15 residues in the CDR3. CDR1 is LGHNA and CDR2 is YSLEER in the germline V gene. Trimming removed 6 bases from V and 2 bases from J; junction bases left unmatched: 6. As DNA, the CDR3 is TGCGCCAGCAGACACGGGACTAGCGGCCCCTACGAGCAGTACTTC. Its translation is CASRHGTSGPYEQYF.

To note about this clone: No DNA is shown, since the ends of the CDR3 on it are uncertain; the CDR3 is the one TCRdb lists. The V and J genes are TRBV5-1 and TRBJ2-5; the table's D call of TRBD2 was not tested on the DNA. Inclusive of both ends, the CDR3 amounts to 15 amino acids. Looked up from germline, CDR1 is SGHRS and CDR2 is YFSETQ. This chain's CDR3 is CATKSGRAGRETQYF.

This clone was seen only once. The genes are TRBV5-1 and TRBJ1-2; the D gene is possibly TRBD1 (5 bases). V lost 3 bases, J lost 6 bases, and 15 bases lay in between. The CDR3 has 14 residues. Germline CDR1 reads SGHRS; CDR2 reads YFSETQ. CDR3 DNA: TGCGCCAGCAGCTCGGGACTCCAAATACATGGCTACACCTTC. Translated: CASSSGLQIHGYTF.

This clone has a handful of counts. This rearrangement joins TRBV2 to TRBJ1-5; D gene ambiguous. V was clipped by 6 bases and J by 5 bases, with 14 bases between them. The germline V gene encodes CDR1 SNHLY and CDR2 FYNNEI. The CDR3 runs 14 residues. The CDR3 loop is CASRPDTTHQPQHF. The DNA for the CDR3 is TGTGCCAGCAGGCCTGATACCACTCATCAGCCCCAGCATTTT. The full variable domain, with the rest looked up from reference TRBV2 and TRBJ1-5, is EPEVTQTPSHQVTQMGQEVILRCVPISNHLYFYWYRQILGQKVEFLVSFYNNEISEKSEIFDDQFSVERPDGSNFTLKIRSTKLEDSAMYFCASRPDTTHQPQHFGDGTRLSIL.

This clone was detected a few times. The chain couples TRBV7-9 to TRBJ1-2; TRBD1 aligns across 11 bases. V trimming: 1 base; J trimming: 10 bases; junction bases outside the gene matches: 14. The CDR3 covers 17 residues. The germline gives CDR1 SEHNR, CDR2 FQNEAQ (reference sequence). CDR3 DNA sequence: TGTGCCAGCAGCTTAGAGGGACAGGGGGTGGGAACTATGGACTACACCTTC. Protein sequence: CASSLEGQGVGTMDYTF.

J is TRBJ2-5 and V is TRBV10-3; D not resolved. V was pared by 2 bases and J by 3 bases, with 4 bases between. The CDR3 has 12 residues. The germline CDR1 and CDR2 sequences are ENHRY and SYGVKD. This chain's CDR3 is CAISEAEETQYF. The CDR3 region has the DNA TGTGCCATCAGTGAGGCGGAAGAGACCCAGTACTTC.

The chain is built from TRBV25-1 and TRBJ2-1; 8 positions match TRBD2. The CDR3 length is 16 residues. Germline V gene data show CDR1 as MGHDK and CDR2 as SYGVNS. Trimming removed 3 bases from V and 8 bases from J; junction bases left unmatched: 12. The CDR3 nucleotides read TGTGCCAGCAGTGAGCCCGGGAGGGCCGGGGGCGATGAGCAGTTCTTC. It translates to CASSEPGRAGGDEQFF.

CDR3 amino acids: CASSSNRLAGGRETQYF. In DNA form, the CDR3 reads TGTGCCAGCAGCTCGAACAGACTAGCGGGAGGGAGGGAGACCCAGTACTTC. V usage is TRBV7-8 and J usage is TRBJ2-5; the match to TRBD2 covers 14 bases. Germline CDR1 SGHVS, CDR2 FQNEAQ. V was clipped by 4 bases and J by 5 bases; unmatched bases: 9. This CDR3 spans 17 amino acids. Complete variable domain (other parts from reference TRBV7-8 and TRBJ2-5): GAGVSQSPRYKVAKRGQDVALRCDPISGHVSLFWYQQALGQGPEFLTYFQNEAQLDKSGLPSDRFFAERPEGSVSTLKIQRTQQEDSAVYLCASSSNRLAGGRETQYFGPGTRLLVL.

The J gene is TRBJ1-5, the V gene TRBV4-1, with a possible D match to TRBD1 (6 bases). Germline V lookup: CDR1 MGHRA, CDR2 YSYEKL. Trimming pared 1 base from V and 4 bases from J, leaving 14 bases between. The length of the CDR3 is 16 residues. CDR3 protein: CASSQGVGRGNQPQHF. The CDR3, as DNA: TGCGCCAGCAGCCAAGGGGTGGGGAGGGGGAATCAGCCCCAGCATTTT.

The rearrangement links TRBV7-2 to TRBJ2-5, with TRBD2 matching 7 bases. Germline V lookup: CDR1 SGHTA, CDR2 FQGNSA. V lost 5 bases and J lost 3; bases outside the gene matches: 6. The CDR3 has 14 residues. The CDR3 nucleotides are TGTGCCAGCAGCCAAGGGCTAGCGGAAGAGACCCAGTACTTC. It yields the protein CASSQGLAEETQYF. Full variable domain (outside the CDR3, taken from reference TRBV7-2 and TRBJ2-5): GAGVSQSPSNKVTEKGKDVELRCDPISGHTALYWYRQSLGQGLEFLIYFQGNSAPDKSGLPSDRFSAERTGGSVSTLTIQRTQQEDSAVYLCASSQGLAEETQYFGPGTRLLVL.

This chain connects TRBV19 to TRBJ2-7; D remains ambiguous. CDR1 and CDR2 from the germline V gene are LNHDA and SQIVND (reference sequence). Trimming took 4 bases from V and 3 from J, leaving 7 bases between them. The CDR3 runs to 12 residues. DNA of the CDR3: TGTGCCAGTAGTACTCCCGGCTACGAGCAGTACTTC. Protein product: CASSTPGYEQYF.

The V gene is TRBV6-1, the J gene TRBJ1-1, with 9 nucleotides matching TRBD1. CDR1 and CDR2 from the germline V gene are MNHNS and SASEGT. CDR3 size: 14 residues. The V gene end was trimmed by 6 bases and the J gene end by 6 bases; junction bases not matched to a gene: 8. CDR3 region: CASRKGQGRSEAFF. In DNA form, the CDR3 reads TGTGCCAGCAGGAAGGGACAGGGTAGGTCTGAAGCTTTCTTT.

DNA for the CDR3: TGTGCCACCAGCAGAGCCTGGGACATACGCTCTGGAAACACCATATATTTT. Encoded protein: CATSRAWDIRSGNTIYF. The chain is built from TRBV15 and TRBJ1-3; maybe TRBD1 (6 bases). Trimming took off 1 base at V and 0 bases at J, with 13 bases between the two ends. Germline CDR1 reads LNHNV; CDR2 reads YYDKDF (reference sequence). This CDR3 comprises 17 residues.

The genes are TRBV6-5 and TRBJ1-4; 7 bases map to TRBD1. The CDR3 sequence is 15 residues long. J gave up 6 bases and V 5 bases, and 9 bases lay outside the gene matches. Germline-derived CDR1 and CDR2 are MNHEY and SVGAGI. For the CDR3, the DNA is TGTGCCAGCAGTCCTATTGGGCAGGGGGATGAAAAACTGTTTTTT. Protein product: CASSPIGQGDEKLFF.

V usage is TRBV27 and J usage is TRBJ2-7; 8 bases map to TRBD1. Germline CDR1 MNHEY, CDR2 SMNVEV (reference sequence). With V trimmed by 6 bases and J by 1 base, 8 bases remained unmatched. The CDR3 is 15 amino acids. As DNA, the CDR3 is TGTGCCAGCAGAATACAGGGACAGGTGTCCTACGAGCAGTACTTC. This encodes CASRIQGQVSYEQYF.

The V call is TRBV6-5, the J call TRBJ2-3, with D possibly matching TRBD2 (6 bases). The CDR3 sequence is 16 residues long. V lost 4 bases and J 0 bases, leaving 14 bases between the germline ends. Germline CDR1 reads MNHEY; CDR2 reads SVGAGI. CDR3 DNA: TGTGCCAGCAGTTTCCTCTCTAGCGCTAGCACAGATACGCAGTATTTT. Encoded protein: CASSFLSSASTDTQYF.

The rearrangement uses TRBV5-8 and TRBJ2-3; D might be TRBD2 (6 bases). Per the germline V gene, CDR1 is SGHTS and CDR2 is YDEGEE. The CDR3 is 15 residues long. Trimming pared 9 bases from V and 11 bases from J, leaving 28 bases between. The CDR3 DNA reads TGTGCCACCTCTAATCCGGGACTCCCCCCGGTGTTGCAGTATTTT. It translates to CATSNPGLPPVLQYF. Variable domain in full (rest from reference TRBV5-8 and TRBJ2-3): EAGVTQSPTHLIKTRGQQATLRCSPISGHTSVYWYQQALGLGLQFLLWYDEGEERNRGNFPPRFSGRQFPNYSSELNVNALELEDSALYLCATSNPGLPPVLQYFGPGTRLTVL.

This clone was counted between two and nine times. The V call is TRBV6-6, the J call TRBJ1-1, with unresolved D. The CDR3 has 14 amino acids. Per germline, CDR1 MNHNY and CDR2 SVGAGI (reference sequence). V lost 2 bases and J lost 3, with 10 bases in between. The CDR3 DNA follows: TGTGCCAGCAGTTACCGCCTCGGGGACACTGAAGCTTTCTTT. Translating it yields CASSYRLGDTEAFF.

The chain carries TRBV28 and TRBJ2-5, with D maybe TRBD1 (6 bases). CDR1 MDHEN and CDR2 SYDVKM come from the germline V gene. V shed 4 bases and J shed 5 bases, with 11 bases lying between them. The CDR3 totals 13 residues. CDR3 in DNA: TGTGCCAGCAGTTCAGGGGTGTTTGAGACCCAGTACTTC. Translating it yields CASSSGVFETQYF.

This chain links TRBV11-2 with TRBJ1-2, with D possibly matching TRBD1 (6 bases). Germline V CDR1 and CDR2: SGHAT, FQNNGV. V was cut by 1 base and J by 7 bases, with 16 bases left in between. CDR3 length: 15 amino acids. The CDR3 here is CASSLAWGGQLGYTF. The DNA for the CDR3 is TGTGCCAGCAGCTTAGCGTGGGGGGGGCAACTTGGCTACACCTTC.

V gene TRBV29-1 combines with J gene TRBJ1-2, with a tentative D call TRBD1 (6 bases). The CDR3 consists of 12 residues. V lost 6 bases and J lost 7, with 15 bases in between. Germline loops: CDR1 SQVTM, CDR2 ANQGSEA. As DNA, the CDR3 is TGCAGCGTCCCCGCAGGGGATCGTGGCTACACCTTC. This encodes CSVPAGDRGYTF. Combining the CDR3 with reference TRBV29-1 and TRBJ1-2 gives the whole variable domain SAVISQKPSRDICQRGTSLTIQCQVDSQVTMMFWYRQQPGQSLTLIATANQGSEATYESGFVIDKFPISRPNLTFSTLTVSNMSPEDSSIYLCSVPAGDRGYTFGSGTRLTVV.

V gene TRBV30 combines with J gene TRBJ1-4; D remains ambiguous. This CDR3 has 13 residues. The germline gives CDR1 GTSNPN, CDR2 SVGIG (reference sequence). The V end was cut by 4 bases, the J end by 5 bases, with 11 bases between. CDR3: CAWMYGENEKLFF. DNA of the CDR3: TGTGCCTGGATGTATGGAGAGAATGAAAAACTGTTTTTT.

The V gene is TRBV4-2, the J gene TRBJ2-7; 8 bases match TRBD2. CDR3 length equals 16 residues. V lost 3 bases, J lost 0 bases, and 7 bases stayed unmatched. Germline V gene data show CDR1 as LGHNA and CDR2 as YNFKEQ. The CDR3 region is CASSQVGGGSSYEQYF. In nucleotides, the CDR3 is TGTGCCAGCAGCCAGGTCGGCGGGGGGAGCTCCTACGAGCAGTACTTC.